A selection of T cell receptor beta chains follows, all from one sample in a study of cytomegalovirus exposure and HLA in healthy donors. The method was immunoSEQ multiplex PCR; TCRdb's version includes in-frame clones alone and lacks a portion of them. The profile shows over 150,000 clones, roughly 85% of them singletons. Sequenced: PBMCs. The receptors derive from a woman in her 30s in good health and CMV-seronegative. The CDR3 runs from the conserved cysteine through the conserved F or W. A D gene is named only where the DNA matches it firmly. A row's size may be missing; if present it is once, few, many or a size class.

j_call	v_call	clone_size	d_call	cdr3_length	cdr3_nt	cdr3_aa
TRBJ1-2	TRBV14	once	.	15	TGTGCCAGCAGCCAAGGATTTAACGGACGGGGAGGCTACACCTTC	CASSQGFNGRGGYTF
TRBJ2-7	TRBV27	.	TRBD2	15	TGTGCCAGCAGTCTCGGGACTAGCGGGAGTTACGAGCAGTACTTC	CASSLGTSGSYEQYF
TRBJ1-4	TRBV7-6	.	.	15	TGTGCCAGCAGCTTAGCGTCCGGGGGGCAGGAGAAACTGTTTTTT	CASSLASGGQEKLFF
TRBJ2-5	TRBV15	.	TRBD2	17	TGTGCCACCAGCAGAGATCGAACTAGCGGGCGCCAAGAGACCCAGTACTTC	CATSRDRTSGRQETQYF
TRBJ2-1	TRBV5-5	.	TRBD2	15	TGTGCCAGCAGACCTCTAGCGGGAGACTACAATGAGCAGTTCTTC	CASRPLAGDYNEQFF
TRBJ2-7	TRBV5-6	.	TRBD2	15	TGTGCCAGCAGCCCCGGGACTAGCGGTACCTACGAGCAGTACTTC	CASSPGTSGTYEQYF
TRBJ2-7	TRBV9	.	.	14	TGTGCCAGCAGCGTAGGGCCGCCTAGAGGTGGGCAGTACTTC	CASSVGPPRGGQYF
TRBJ2-7	TRBV10-3	.	TRBD1	13	TGTGCCAGTACAGGGGGCGCAAATTACGAGCAGTACTTC	CASTGGANYEQYF
TRBJ2-2	TRBV6-1	.	.	15	TGTGCCAGCAGTGCGACAACGGTGTCGACCGGGGAGCTGTTTTTT	CASSATTVSTGELFF
TRBJ2-7	TRBV7-7	.	.	13	TGTGCCAGCAGCCCGGGACTCTCCTACGAGCAGTACTTC	CASSPGLSYEQYF
TRBJ1-5	TRBV30	.	TRBD1	17	TGTGCCTGGAGCCACGGGACAGGAGCTTATAGCAATCAGCCCCAGCATTTT	CAWSHGTGAYSNQPQHF
TRBJ2-2	TRBV5-1	.	.	14	TGCGCCAGCAGCTTGGTCGGGAACACCGGGGAGCTGTTTTTT	CASSLVGNTGELFF
TRBJ1-1	TRBV20-1	.	.	10	TGCAGTGCTGGGGCCACTGAAGCTTTCTTT	CSAGATEAFF
TRBJ1-1	TRBV6-5	.	.	15	TGTGCCAGCAGGGCAGGGGTCGGCACCCACACTGAAGCTTTCTTT	CASRAGVGTHTEAFF
TRBJ2-5	TRBV4-3	once	TRBD2	18	TGCGCCAGCAGCCAAGATGGGGTTGCGGGGGGGCCGGGGGAGACCCAGTACTTC	CASSQDGVAGGPGETQYF
TRBJ2-7	TRBV6-1	.	.	17	TGTGCCAGCAGTGACCCCGGAGGTCTAGCGTACTCCTACGAGCAGTACTTC	CASSDPGGLAYSYEQYF
TRBJ1-1	TRBV6-5	.	.	12	TGTGCCACCTCTCGTCCCCCTAATGAAGCTTTCTTT	CATSRPPNEAFF
TRBJ1-1	TRBV6-6	.	TRBD1	16	TGTGCCAGCAGTCCGGGACAGGTCCTTGGGGACACTGAAGCTTTCTTT	CASSPGQVLGDTEAFF
TRBJ1-2	TRBV5-4	.	.	14	TGTGCCAGCAGCTCCCCGGCTCGAGGATATGGCTACACCTTC	CASSSPARGYGYTF
TRBJ2-2	TRBV7-8	.	.	16	TGTGCCAGCAGCTCTGGACTACCTAGTGTCACCGGGGAGCTGTTTTTT	CASSSGLPSVTGELFF
TRBJ2-3	TRBV11-3	.	TRBD2	16	TGTGCCAGCAGCTCAGCTAGCGGGGGGGAGGTAGATACGCAGTATTTT	CASSSASGGEVDTQYF
TRBJ1-2	TRBV5-1	.	TRBD1	13	TGCGCCAGCAGCCTGGGACAGGAGGATGGCTACACCTTC	CASSLGQEDGYTF
TRBJ2-7	TRBV7-6	.	.	14	TGTGCCAGCAGCTTAGAAGCCCTCTCGGGCGAGCAGTACTTC	CASSLEALSGEQYF
TRBJ2-1	TRBV30	.	.	11	TGTGCCTGGAGTGTAGGTACCCAGGGGTTCTTC	CAWSVGTQGFF
TRBJ2-7	TRBV18	.	TRBD1	16	TGTGCCAGCTCACCACCAGGGACAGTTAGATCCTACGAGCAGTACTTC	CASSPPGTVRSYEQYF
TRBJ2-6	TRBV6-5	.	.	15	TGTGCCAGCAGGTCACAGGGTACTGGGGCCAACGTCCTGACTTTC	CASRSQGTGANVLTF
TRBJ2-1	TRBV19	.	.	13	TGTGCCAGTAGTATAGATCCTATAGGGGGACGGTTCTTC	CASSIDPIGGRFF
TRBJ2-1	TRBV19	.	.	14	TGTGCCACCTTTAGCCCCCCTCCGGGAAATGAGCAGTTCTTC	CATFSPPPGNEQFF
TRBJ1-2	TRBV7-8	.	TRBD1	13	TGTGCCAGCAGCCCCAGGGGGTCAGTAAGCTACACCTTC	CASSPRGSVSYTF
TRBJ2-3	TRBV13	.	TRBD2	19	TGTGCCAGCAGCCCGATGGAAGAGACTAGCGGGAGGGCCGGAGATACGCAGTATTTT	CASSPMEETSGRAGDTQYF
TRBJ2-7	TRBV7-9	.	.	12	TGTGCCAGCAGCTCTGTCTGGTACGAGCAGTACTTC	CASSSVWYEQYF
TRBJ1-2	TRBV27	.	.	13	TGTGCCAGCAGTTTGCGTGAGAACTATGGCTACACCTTC	CASSLRENYGYTF
TRBJ1-6	TRBV15	.	TRBD1	16	TGTGCCACCAGCAGAGATCGAACAGGGGACAATTCACCCCTCCACTTT	CATSRDRTGDNSPLHF
TRBJ1-4	TRBV5-4	.	TRBD1	14	TGTGCCAGCAGCTCGGACAGGGGACGCGAAAAACTGTTTTTT	CASSSDRGREKLFF
TRBJ2-1	TRBV10-3	.	TRBD1	14	TGTGCCATCAGTGAACCGGACAGGGGGAATGAGCAGTTCTTC	CAISEPDRGNEQFF
TRBJ1-4	TRBV19	.	.	15	TGTGCCAGTAGTTTCTCAGGGTCAGGACATGAAAAACTGTTTTTT	CASSFSGSGHEKLFF
TRBJ2-1	TRBV7-8	.	TRBD1	15	TGTGCCAGCAGCTTAGGACAGGGGAATGGTAATGAGCAGTTCTTC	CASSLGQGNGNEQFF
TRBJ2-6	TRBV10-3	.	.	13	TGTGCCAACCGGGACTCTGGGGCCAACGTCCTGACTTTC	CANRDSGANVLTF
TRBJ2-4	TRBV5-1	.	TRBD1	13	TGCGCCAGCAGCGAGGGACAGGGTGCCATTCAGTACTTC	CASSEGQGAIQYF
TRBJ2-7	TRBV5-6	few	.	15	TGTGCCAGCAGCCCCCGAGTGGAGAGCTCCTACGAGCAGTACTTC	CASSPRVESSYEQYF
TRBJ2-7	TRBV13	.	.	16	TGTGCCAGCAGCTTATTAGGCCTGCCGGGGGTTGGCGAGCAGTACTTC	CASSLLGLPGVGEQYF
TRBJ1-2	TRBV5-1	once	.	12	TGCGCCAGCACCTCCGGGACTTTTGGCTACACCTTC	CASTSGTFGYTF
TRBJ1-1	TRBV7-8	.	TRBD1	14	TGTGCCAGCAGCTCGGACAGGCTGAACACTGAAGCTTTCTTT	CASSSDRLNTEAFF
TRBJ1-1	TRBV27	.	.	17	TGTGCCAGCAGTTTATCGGCCTTAGTACAGTTGAACACTGAAGCTTTCTTT	CASSLSALVQLNTEAFF
TRBJ1-2	TRBV9	.	.	13	TGTGCCAGCAGCGTAAACGGTGCGAGCGGCTACACCTTC	CASSVNGASGYTF
TRBJ2-7	TRBV19	.	TRBD1	17	TGTGCCAGTAGTTCCGGGCCAGGGGGTAAGGTTGCCTACGAGCAGTACTTC	CASSSGPGGKVAYEQYF
TRBJ2-1	TRBV5-1	.	.	16	TGCGCCAGCAGTTTTACCGGGACAACTCTCTACAATGAGCAGTTCTTC	CASSFTGTTLYNEQFF
TRBJ1-2	TRBV27	.	TRBD1	14	TGTGCCAGCAGTTTTCGTTGGCAGGGGGATGGCTACACCTTC	CASSFRWQGDGYTF